This T cell receptor beta chain was sequenced during a study of shared clonotypes between healthy human individuals. Background on the study: Per donor, CD8 memory used one plate, CD8 naive used two, CD4 memory used three and CD4 naive used three.

Sequencing used immunoSEQ multiplex PCR; TCRdb keeps in-frame clones, though not all of them. The data hold around 2,000,000 clones, with roughly 94% observed a single time. As concerns this clone: Its antigen is not identified.

The germline gives CDR1 MNHEY, CDR2 SMNVEV (reference sequence). The V segment lost 3 bases and the J segment 4 bases; nucleotides outside the gene matches: 8. This CDR3 contains 16 residues. Study-wide findings and caveats: Rarefaction gave evidence that sorted-subset sequencing remained incomplete despite large depth. The study found lower generation probabilities in non-shared clonotypes than in those shared by all four donors.

Specimen: naive CD4+ T cells sorted from blood. Subset indicated: CD45RA+ positively selected. The chain employs TRBV27 and TRBJ2-3, with 9 bases aligning to TRBD1. The receptor was isolated from a man younger than 35 in good health. As DNA, the CDR3 is TGTGCCAGCAGTTTGGCGCCAAGGACAGGGGCAGATACGCAGTATTTT. This gives the protein CASSLAPRTGADTQYF.